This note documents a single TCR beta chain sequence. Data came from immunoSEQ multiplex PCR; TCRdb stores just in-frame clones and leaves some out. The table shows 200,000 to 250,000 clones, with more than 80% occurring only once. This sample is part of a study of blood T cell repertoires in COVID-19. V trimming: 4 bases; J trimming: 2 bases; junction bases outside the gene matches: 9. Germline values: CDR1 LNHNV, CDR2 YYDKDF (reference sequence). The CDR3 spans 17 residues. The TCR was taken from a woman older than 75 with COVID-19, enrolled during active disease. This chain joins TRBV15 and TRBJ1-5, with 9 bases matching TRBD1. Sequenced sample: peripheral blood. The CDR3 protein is CATSKDRGRGGNQPQHF. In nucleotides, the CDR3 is TGTGCCACCAGCAAGGACAGGGGAAGAGGGGGCAATCAGCCCCAGCATTTT.